Following are 30 T cell receptor beta chains from one sample sequenced in a study of blood T cells in healthy people across ages. For the second PCR, which ran for about 6 to 11 cycles, a sample-barcoded 5' primer and a J-beta primer mix were used. Via MiXCR, TCRdb re-called the 5' RACE reads, giving one row per CDR3 protein. The sample includes about 1.4 million distinct CDR3 sequences, around 55% of them seen just once. Sequenced sample: blood. These receptors were obtained from a man aged 18 to 29 in good health.

DNA of the CDR3: TGTGCCAGCAGCCCCGGGCCGGGTTATGGCTACACCTTC. Its translation: CASSPGPGYGYTF. This chain links TRBV3-1 with TRBJ1-2; no firm D call. This CDR3 is built from 13 residues. CDR1 is LGHDT, CDR2 YNNKEL, per germline (reference sequence). V lost 4 bases to trimming and J lost 5 bases, with 11 bases between them.

The V and J genes are TRBV4-1 and TRBJ2-7; 9 nucleotides align to TRBD2. The J call is in doubt because the DNA end fits TRBJ2-5 better. The CDR3 is 18 residues long. The germline V gene has CDR1 MGHRA and CDR2 YSYEKL. The CDR3 here is CASSQDRAGGLFGETQYF. The CDR3 bases are TGCGCCAGCAGCCAAGATCGGGCGGGGGGGCTCTTCGGAGAGACCCAGTACTTC.

The chain is built from TRBV11-1 and TRBJ2-7, with D perhaps matching TRBD2 (5 bases). The V end was cut by 5 bases, the J end by 2 bases, with 16 bases between. This CDR3 is built from 15 residues. Germline CDR1 and CDR2: SGHAT and FQDESV (reference sequence). The CDR3 DNA reads as TGTGCCAGCAGCCTCTTCCTTGCGGGTACCTACGAGCAGTACTTC. Its translation: CASSLFLAGTYEQYF. Variable domain in full (rest from reference TRBV11-1 and TRBJ2-7): EAEVAQSPRYKITEKSQAVAFWCDPISGHATLYWYRQILGQGPELLVQFQDESVVDDSQLPKDRFSAERLKGVDSTLKIQPAELGDSAMYLCASSLFLAGTYEQYFGPGTRLTVT.

The table lists this clonotype with a few counts. V and J are TRBV4-2 and TRBJ2-6, with 7 bases matching TRBD1. With V trimmed by 3 bases and J by 0 bases, 11 bases remained unmatched. The CDR3 contains 19 residues. Germline V gene lookup returns CDR1 LGHNA and CDR2 YNFKEQ. The CDR3 DNA follows: TGTGCCAGCAGCCACCTTAACCGGGACAGTCACTCTGGGGCCAACGTCCTGACTTTC. This encodes CASSHLNRDSHSGANVLTF.

Notes on this clonotype: The germline gene is not matched at one end of the junction; a read error may be the cause. The chain recombines TRBV4-1 with TRBJ2-1, with 8 positions matching TRBD2. Germline CDR1 and CDR2: MGHRA and YSYEKL. The CDR3 totals 17 residues. The CDR3 loop is CASSQGGIAGLDNEQFF. CDR3 nucleotide sequence: TGCGCCAGCAGCCAAGGTGGGATAGCGGGGCTGGACAATGAACAGTTCTTC.

This clonotype was observed once. The V call is TRBV2, the J call TRBJ1-4; 7 nucleotides align to TRBD1. There are 11 residues in the CDR3. The junction had 4 bases not matched to a gene; V was cut back by 5 bases and J by 13 bases. Germline loops: CDR1 SNHLY, CDR2 FYNNEI. CDR3 nucleotide sequence: TGTGCCAGCAGTTCCACAGGGGCACTGTTTTTT. This encodes CASSSTGALFF.

The chain uses TRBV28 and TRBJ1-1; possibly TRBD1 for D (6 bases). Trimming removed 10 bases from V and 10 bases from J, with 34 bases in between. CDR3 size: 17 residues. The V gene's germline CDR1 is MDHEN and CDR2 SYDVKM. CDR3 coding DNA: TGTGCCACCAACTACGGGAGAGGGACATCTGAGACTAGAGGAGCTTTCTTT. Its translation: CATNYGRGTSETRGAFF.

The rearrangement uses TRBV5-1 and TRBJ2-7; 9 bases fit TRBD2. The CDR3 runs to 15 residues. With 1 base clipped from V and 3 bases from J, the junction kept 5 bases outside the gene matches. Germline CDR1 SGHRS, CDR2 YFSETQ. The CDR3 coding sequence is TGCGCCAGCAGCTTGAGAGGCGGGGGGGACTACGAGCAGTACTTC. Translated, it gives CASSLRGGGDYEQYF.

The chain links TRBV27 to TRBJ2-5; a weak D match, TRBD2 (6 bases). The J call may be mistaken, given a closer DNA end match to TRBJ2-7. This CDR3 has 14 amino acids. Germline assignment: CDR1 MNHEY and CDR2 SMNVEV (reference sequence). CDR3 DNA sequence: TGTGCCAGCAGTTTAGGAGGGGCCATCGCCGAGCAGTACTTC. Protein product: CASSLGGAIAEQYF.

V gene TRBV12-3 or TRBV12-4 combines with J gene TRBJ1-2; D not certain. V lost 9 bases and J lost 5, with 10 bases in between. CDR3 length equals 11 residues. CDR3 in amino acids: CASETAYGYTF. DNA for the CDR3: TGTGCCAGTGAGACGGCATATGGCTACACCTTC.

This clonotype has just one count. A read error may produce the germline difference seen at one junction end. CDR3 nucleotide sequence: TGCGCCAGCTCACCCCCATCCCGACGGAGCACAGATACGCAGTATTTT. It is translated as CASSPPSRRSTDTQYF. V is TRBV18 and J is TRBJ2-3; no clear D gene. Germline V gene sequence: CDR1 KGHSH, CDR2 LQKENI. This CDR3 has 16 residues.

This chain uses TRBV20-1 with TRBJ2-3; D is unclear. Germline lookup yields CDR1 DFQATT and CDR2 SNEGSKA (reference sequence). CDR3 size: 11 residues. The V gene lost 2 bases and the J gene lost 4 bases, with 4 bases spanning the gap. The CDR3 is CSARRADTQYF. The CDR3 region has the DNA TGCAGTGCTAGACGGGCAGATACGCAGTATTTT.

The chain uses TRBV4-3 and TRBJ2-7; D gene uncertain. V was shortened by 1 base and J by 6 bases, with 13 bases between the two germline ends. The CDR3 has 14 residues. CDR1 and CDR2 (germline): LGHNA, YSLEER. Written as DNA, the CDR3 is TGCGCCAGCAGCCAAGGTCCTAACTCCGGCGAGCAGTACTTC. Translated, it gives CASSQGPNSGEQYF.

The chain employs TRBV4-2 and TRBJ2-2, with 13 bases identical to TRBD2. This CDR3 has 18 amino acids. The germline gives CDR1 LGHNA, CDR2 YNFKEQ. J was trimmed by 1 base and V by 2 bases; bases with no gene match: 4. The CDR3 spells CASSQPGLAGKNTGELFF. DNA for the CDR3: TGTGCCAGCAGCCAACCGGGACTAGCGGGAAAGAACACCGGGGAGCTGTTTTTT.

The chain links TRBV6-5 to TRBJ1-1, with D perhaps TRBD1 (6 bases). Germline V CDR1 and CDR2: MNHEY, SVGAGI. The CDR3 is made up of 15 amino acids. Trimming shortened V by 7 bases and J by 4 bases, and 19 bases separated the two germline ends. CDR3: CASTYLGGGSTEAFF. CDR3 DNA: TGTGCCAGCACCTATTTAGGGGGGGGGAGCACTGAAGCTTTCTTT.

V is TRBV4-1 and J is TRBJ1-5; no firm D call. V was pared by 0 bases and J by 7 bases, with 13 bases between. The CDR3 has 15 residues. CDR1 and CDR2 from the germline V gene are MGHRA and YSYEKL. The CDR3 sequence: CASSQESIVRQPQHF. The CDR3 DNA sequence: TGCGCCAGCAGCCAAGAGTCGATCGTCAGGCAGCCCCAGCATTTT.

The chain carries TRBV5-5 and TRBJ1-5, with TRBD1 as a possible D gene (5 bases). With 4 bases removed from V and 6 bases from J, the gap between germline ends came to 26 bases. CDR1 and CDR2 (germline): SGHKS, YYEKEE (reference sequence). The CDR3 consists of 18 residues. The CDR3 spells CASSLKSLDRPEFQPQHF. The CDR3 DNA follows: TGTGCCAGCAGCCTTAAATCTTTAGACAGACCCGAATTTCAGCCCCAGCATTTT.

This clonotype was observed a single time. J is TRBJ2-7 and V is TRBV4-1; TRBD1 is a possible D gene (5 bases). This CDR3 spans 16 amino acids. Per germline, CDR1 MGHRA and CDR2 YSYEKL. The germline V and J ends were trimmed by 3 bases and 2 bases, with 17 bases remaining between them. CDR3 nucleotide sequence: TGCGCCAGCAGCCAGGATCCTGGGGCAGCTACCTACGAGCAGTACTTC. Amino acids: CASSQDPGAATYEQYF.

This clonotype was observed many times. This chain connects TRBV29-1 to TRBJ2-1, with 12 bases fitting TRBD1. The CDR3 loop spans 16 amino acids. Trimming at V came to 1 base and at J to 8 bases, leaving 9 bases not matched to a gene. The germline CDR1 and CDR2 sequences are SQVTM and ANQGSEA. The chain's CDR3 is CSVEAWGQGAADEQFF. The CDR3 DNA follows: TGCAGCGTTGAAGCATGGGGACAGGGGGCCGCGGATGAGCAGTTCTTC.

The chain combines TRBV20-1 with TRBJ2-7, with TRBD2 matching over 8 bases. The CDR3 covers 16 residues. The trim removed 0 bases at V and 7 bases at J, leaving 14 bases unmatched. Germline CDR1 reads DFQATT; CDR2 reads SNEGSKA (reference sequence). CDR3 sequence reads: CSAREPPRGDHNEQYF. CDR3 nucleotides: TGCAGTGCTAGAGAACCCCCGCGGGGGGACCACAATGAGCAGTACTTC.

The chain couples TRBV6-2 or TRBV6-3 to TRBJ2-6; 7 bases match TRBD1. CDR3 length equals 18 residues. V lost 2 bases to trimming and J lost 2 bases; unmatched junction nucleotides: 9. Germline V gene sequence: CDR1 MNHEY, CDR2 SVGEGT. The CDR3 DNA reads TGTGCCAGCAGTTACGCGACAGGGTTTAAGGCTGGGGCCAACGTCCTGACTTTC. It specifies CASSYATGFKAGANVLTF.

This clonotype showed up just once. The chain recombines TRBV25-1 with TRBJ1-2; D unclear. The ends were cut back, 6 bases at V and 3 bases at J, with 11 bases in the middle. CDR1 is MGHDK and CDR2 is SYGVNS in the germline V gene. This CDR3 contains 13 residues. CDR3 in DNA: TGTGCCAGCAGCTCCGGGAAACACTATGGCTACACCTTC. Translation: CASSSGKHYGYTF.

The chain combines TRBV3-1 with TRBJ1-2; 12 nucleotides match TRBD1. Looked up from germline, CDR1 is LGHDT and CDR2 is YNNKEL (reference sequence). V lost 3 bases to trimming and J lost 8 bases; unmatched junction nucleotides: 4. The length of the CDR3 is 14 residues. Written as DNA, the CDR3 is TGTGCCAGCAGCCAGGGACAGGGGGCTAACGGCTACACCTTC. Its translation is CASSQGQGANGYTF.

This clonotype was detected many times. This chain connects TRBV10-2 to TRBJ2-1; 8 nucleotides align to TRBD1. The V segment lost 5 bases and the J segment 9 bases; nucleotides outside the gene matches: 6. The CDR3 has 13 residues. Germline CDR1 reads WSHSY; CDR2 reads SAAADI. The CDR3 nucleotides are TGCGCCAGCAGTCGGGACAGGCCCGGTGAGCAGTTCTTC. Protein sequence: CASSRDRPGEQFF.

This rearrangement joins TRBV3-1 to TRBJ2-7; D may be TRBD2 (5 bases). The J call may be mistaken, given a closer DNA end match to TRBJ2-5. The CDR3 length is 13 residues. Germline V CDR1 and CDR2: LGHDT, YNNKEL (reference sequence). CDR3 residues: CASSQVTRETQYF. CDR3 nucleotide sequence: TGTGCCAGCAGCCAAGTAACTAGGGAGACCCAGTACTTC.

This clonotype was recorded once. The chain carries TRBV27 and TRBJ2-7, with TRBD2 matching over 7 bases. The CDR3 totals 15 residues. Germline V gives CDR1 MNHEY, CDR2 SMNVEV (reference sequence). The V and J ends lost 2 bases and 3 bases, in that order; junction bases with no gene match: 7. The DNA of the CDR3 is TGTGCCAGCAGTTTAATGGCTAGCGGATACTACGAGCAGTACTTC. Translating gives CASSLMASGYYEQYF.

The chain links TRBV15 to TRBJ1-2; D not certain. The germline CDR1 and CDR2 sequences are LNHNV and YYDKDF (reference sequence). This CDR3 has 14 residues. The V end was cut by 1 base, the J end by 5 bases, with 11 bases between. In DNA form, the CDR3 reads TGTGCCACCAGCAGAGCATCCACAAGTTATGGCTACACCTTC. As protein: CATSRASTSYGYTF. Looking up the rest from reference TRBV15 and TRBJ1-2 gives the full variable domain: DAMVIQNPRYQVTQFGKPVTLSCSQTLNHNVMYWYQQKSSQAPKLLFHYYDKDFNNEADTPDNFQSRRPNTSFCFLDIRSPGLGDTAMYLCATSRASTSYGYTFGSGTRLTVV.

This clonotype came up a few times. J is TRBJ1-2 and V is TRBV25-1; unclear D gene. Deletions cut 6 bases from V and 7 bases from J, with 6 bases between. There are 10 residues in the CDR3. Germline-derived CDR1 and CDR2 are MGHDK and SYGVNS. This CDR3 reads CASSQSGYTF. The DNA for the CDR3 is TGTGCCAGCAGCCAGAGTGGCTACACCTTC.

The chain couples TRBV12-3 or TRBV12-4 to TRBJ2-1; tentative D call: TRBD2 (6 bases). Trimming took 5 bases from V and 6 from J, leaving 11 bases between them. This CDR3 has 13 amino acids. The CDR3 DNA is TGTGCCAGCAGTCCGGGAGTCGGCAATGAGCAGTTCTTC. Amino acids: CASSPGVGNEQFF.

This clonotype has only a few counts. The V and J genes are TRBV7-9 and TRBJ2-1; the match to TRBD1 covers 8 bases. V lost 0 bases and J lost 2; bases outside the gene matches: 3. The CDR3 covers 16 residues. From germline, CDR1 is SEHNR and CDR2 FQNEAQ (reference sequence). CDR3 amino acids: CASSLAPGGTYNEQFF. The CDR3 nucleotides read TGTGCCAGCAGCTTAGCTCCAGGGGGCACCTACAATGAGCAGTTCTTC.